These T cell receptor beta chains were read from a single sample in a study of blood T cell repertoires in COVID-19. This table comes from immunoSEQ multiplex PCR, and its TCRdb copy is limited to in-frame clones, with some not included. Of about 280,000 clones in the sample, 70% to 90% were seen once. Sequenced material: peripheral blood. The source of these receptors is a man aged 50-60 years with active or convalescent COVID-19. Both conserved end residues are part of each CDR3. The D gene is left open where the match is weak. Clone size is stated in some rows and not others, as once, few, many or a class when expanded.

TRBJ1-2 | NA | few | TRBV19 | CASSSSRANYGYTF | TGTGCCAGTAGCTCCTCCCGGGCTAACTATGGCTACACCTTC
TRBJ1-3 | NA | NA | TRBV28 | CASSQGGTGNTIYF | TGTGCCAGCTCCCAGGGAGGGACTGGAAACACCATATATTTT
TRBJ2-2 | TRBD1 | NA | TRBV5-6 | CASSWGTANTGELFF | TGTGCCAGCAGCTGGGGGACAGCTAACACCGGGGAGCTGTTTTTT
TRBJ2-7 | NA | NA | TRBV30 | CAWSPPGRYEQYF | TGTGCCTGGAGTCCCCCTGGCCGATACGAGCAGTACTTC
TRBJ1-1 | NA | NA | TRBV12-5 | CASGLPNTEAFF | TGTGCTAGTGGTTTGCCTAACACTGAAGCTTTCTTT
TRBJ1-5 | NA | NA | TRBV16 | CASSQSSGSNQPQHF | TGTGCCAGCAGCCAATCGTCAGGTAGCAATCAGCCCCAGCATTTT
TRBJ2-3 | NA | NA | TRBV28 | CASRGLTDTQYF | TGTGCCTCAAGGGGTCTCACAGATACGCAGTATTTT
TRBJ2-7 | NA | NA | TRBV4-2 | CASSQGEGTYEQYF | TGTGCCAGCAGCCAAGGAGAGGGTACCTACGAGCAGTACTTC
TRBJ1-1 | NA | NA | TRBV4-1 | CASSSREDTEAFF | TGCGCCAGCAGCTCCCGTGAGGATACTGAAGCTTTCTTT
TRBJ2-2 | NA | NA | TRBV18 | CASSPLWELNTGELFF | TGTGCCAGCTCACCACTGTGGGAGTTGAACACCGGGGAGCTGTTTTTT